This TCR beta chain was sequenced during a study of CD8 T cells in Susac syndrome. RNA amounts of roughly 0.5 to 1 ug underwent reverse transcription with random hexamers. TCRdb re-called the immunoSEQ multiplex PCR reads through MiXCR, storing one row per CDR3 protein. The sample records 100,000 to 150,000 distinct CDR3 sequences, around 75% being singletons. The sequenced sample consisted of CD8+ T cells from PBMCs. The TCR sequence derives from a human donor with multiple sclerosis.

The CDR3 DNA reads as TGTGCCAGCAAGGCGGGGAGCTCCTACAATGAGCAGTTCTTC. Protein: CASKAGSSYNEQFF. The genes are TRBV2 and TRBJ2-1; TRBD2 might be the D (6 bases). Deletions cut 7 bases from V and 0 bases from J, with 10 bases between. CDR3 length equals 14 residues. In germline, CDR1 is SNHLY, CDR2 FYNNEI.